Below, 2 T cell receptor beta chains from the same sample are listed, as sequenced in a study of beta chain features in type 1 diabetes. These receptors have no known antigen. Expressed TCRB transcripts were sequenced because the isolated RNA had all been reverse transcribed beforehand. Assay used: immunoSEQ multiplex PCR; TCRdb lists only in-frame clones, some missing. The sample includes about 160,000 clones, over 55% of them seen just once. Findings and limits, study-wide: A moderate, significant TCRB CDR3 shortening appeared in type 1 diabetes across four CD4+ subsets.

The sample consisted of naive CD4+ T cells from blood. These receptor sequences come from a man aged 30 to 39 with type 1 diabetes.

The rearrangement joins TRBV9 to TRBJ1-5, with D perhaps matching TRBD1 (5 bases). Per germline, CDR1 SGDLS and CDR2 YYNGEE. Trimming shortened V by 4 bases and J by 0 bases, and 8 bases separated the two germline ends. The CDR3 spans 14 residues. The CDR3: CASSRGGSNQPQHF. The CDR3 region has the DNA TGTGCCAGCAGCAGGGGTGGTAGCAATCAGCCCCAGCATTTT. Full variable domain (rest looked up from reference TRBV9 and TRBJ1-5): DSGVTQTPKHLITATGQRVTLRCSPRSGDLSVYWYQQSLDQGLQFLIQYYNGEERAKGNILERFSAQQFPDLHSELNLSSLELGDSALYFCASSRGGSNQPQHFGDGTRLSIL.

The rearrangement uses TRBV9 and TRBJ2-3; D is uncertain. Germline lookup yields CDR1 SGDLS and CDR2 YYNGEE. Trimming removed 0 bases from V and 4 bases from J, with 15 bases in between. The CDR3 has 16 amino acids. This CDR3 is CASSVGASWQADTQYF. DNA for the CDR3: TGTGCCAGCAGCGTAGGGGCCTCCTGGCAGGCAGATACGCAGTATTTT.